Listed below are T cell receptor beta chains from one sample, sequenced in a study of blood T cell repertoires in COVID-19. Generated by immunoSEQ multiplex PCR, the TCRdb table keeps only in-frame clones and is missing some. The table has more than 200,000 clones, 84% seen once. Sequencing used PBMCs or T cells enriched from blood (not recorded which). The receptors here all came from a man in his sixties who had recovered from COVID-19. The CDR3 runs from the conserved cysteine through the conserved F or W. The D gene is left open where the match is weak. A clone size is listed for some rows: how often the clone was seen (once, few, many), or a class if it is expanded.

CASSLGSLRGTGELFF,TGCGCCAGCAGCTTGGGTAGCCTACGGGGCACCGGGGAGCTGTTTTTT,.,TRBV5-1,TRBJ2-2,.
CASSIDTAGNGYTF,TGCGCCAGCAGCATCGACACGGCAGGCAACGGCTACACCTTC,.,TRBV5-1,TRBJ1-2,.
CASSEYRNYEQYF,TGTGCCAGCAGTGAATACAGAAACTACGAGCAGTACTTC,once,TRBV6-1,TRBJ2-7,.
CASSPGTENQPQHF,TGCGCCAGCAGCCCTGGGACAGAGAATCAGCCCCAGCATTTT,once,TRBV5-1,TRBJ1-5,TRBD1
CASSQGQTNYGYTF,TGTGCCAGCAGCCAAGGACAGACTAACTATGGCTACACCTTC,.,TRBV4-2,TRBJ1-2,.
CASSFGSTSYEQYF,TGTGCCAGCAGCTTCGGGTCTACGAGCTACGAGCAGTACTTC,.,TRBV7-8,TRBJ2-7,.
CASSTGASGYQETQYF,TGTGCCAGTAGTACAGGGGCTAGCGGGTATCAAGAGACCCAGTACTTC,.,TRBV19,TRBJ2-5,TRBD2
CASSSHSGGAVKTQYF,TGTGCCAGCAGTTCCCACTCCGGGGGGGCCGTGAAGACCCAGTACTTC,.,TRBV6-2/TRBV6-3,TRBJ2-5,TRBD2
CAISPTGEYEQFF,TGTGCCATCAGTCCGACAGGGGAATATGAGCAGTTCTTC,.,TRBV10-3,TRBJ2-1,TRBD1
CASSQEGGQSSGNTIYF,TGCGCCAGCAGCCAAGAGGGGGGACAGTCCTCTGGAAACACCATATATTTT,.,TRBV4-1,TRBJ1-3,TRBD1
CASSFRTGGGQETQYF,TGTGCCAGCAGTTTTCGGACAGGGGGCGGACAAGAGACCCAGTACTTC,.,TRBV7-9,TRBJ2-5,TRBD1
CATSIGPGSITGELFF,TGTGCCACCAGCATTGGGCCAGGGTCTATCACCGGGGAGCTGTTTTTT,.,TRBV15,TRBJ2-2,.
CASSVSIGGPTYEQFF,TGTGCCAGCAGCGTATCGATCGGGGGGCCTACGTATGAGCAGTTCTTC,.,TRBV9,TRBJ2-1,.
CAKSPTADYGYTF,TGTGCCAAGTCCCCGACAGCCGACTATGGCTACACCTTC,.,TRBV6-6,TRBJ1-2,.
CASSPAGGTFYEQYF,TGTGCCAGCAGCCCAGCAGGGGGCACTTTTTACGAGCAGTACTTC,.,TRBV7-9,TRBJ2-7,TRBD1
CASSPVYRGVYEQYF,TGTGCCAGCTCACCAGTCTACAGGGGCGTCTACGAGCAGTACTTC,.,TRBV18,TRBJ2-7,TRBD1
CASSLGLAEQFF,TGTGCCAGCAGTTTAGGACTAGCCGAGCAGTTCTTC,once,TRBV12-3/TRBV12-4,TRBJ2-1,TRBD2
CASSPPPGQGRNTEAFF,TGTGCCAGCAGCCCCCCGCCTGGACAGGGCAGAAACACTGAAGCTTTCTTT,.,TRBV5-4,TRBJ1-1,TRBD1
CSASFPLVVGYRNQPQHF,TGCAGTGCTAGTTTCCCCCTAGTAGTTGGATATCGCAATCAGCCCCAGCATTTT,.,TRBV20-1,TRBJ1-5,.
CASSIDHGTGGSPLHF,TGTGCCAGTAGTATAGATCATGGGACAGGGGGTTCACCCCTCCACTTT,.,TRBV19,TRBJ1-6,TRBD1
CASGTRGSTSGNTIYF,TGTGCCAGCGGGACCAGGGGGTCGACCTCTGGAAACACCATATATTTT,.,TRBV2,TRBJ1-3,TRBD1
CASRPDTGFSDTEAFF,TGTGCCAGCAGGCCTGATACAGGGTTTTCGGACACTGAAGCTTTCTTT,once,TRBV6-2/TRBV6-3,TRBJ1-1,.
CAISADRGAEKLFF,TGTGCCATCAGTGCCGACAGGGGAGCTGAAAAACTGTTTTTT,.,TRBV10-3,TRBJ1-4,TRBD1
CASSRDRAAGANVLTF,TGTGCCAGTAGCCGGGACAGGGCTGCTGGGGCCAACGTCCTGACTTTC,.,TRBV19,TRBJ2-6,TRBD1
CASKNSSWNTEAFF,TGTGCCAGCAAGAACAGTTCTTGGAACACTGAAGCTTTCTTT,.,TRBV7-3,TRBJ1-1,.
CASSIMGTSGNQFF,TGTGCCAGTAGTATAATGGGGACTAGCGGTAACCAGTTCTTC,.,TRBV19,TRBJ2-1,TRBD2
CASSDSPGGAEQYF,TGTGCCAGCAGTGACTCTCCCGGGGGGGCCGAGCAGTACTTC,.,TRBV2,TRBJ2-7,TRBD2
CASSLVRESTNEKLFF,TGCGCCAGCAGCTTGGTCAGGGAATCAACTAATGAAAAACTGTTTTTT,.,TRBV5-1,TRBJ1-4,.
CASRGTWLGGYTF,TGTGCCAGCCGCGGGACCTGGTTGGGTGGCTACACCTTC,.,TRBV5-6,TRBJ1-2,.
CASSSRTGANEKLFF,TGTGCCAGTAGTTCCCGGACAGGAGCTAATGAAAAACTGTTTTTT,.,TRBV19,TRBJ1-4,TRBD1
CASSPGPDWGYTF,TGTGCCAGCTCACCTGGGCCAGATTGGGGCTACACCTTC,once,TRBV18,TRBJ1-2,.
CASSNRGNTEAFF,TGTGCCAGCAGTAACAGGGGGAACACTGAAGCTTTCTTT,.,TRBV6-5,TRBJ1-1,TRBD1
CASPPPRAPPGEKLFF,TGCGCCAGTCCGCCACCCAGGGCGCCACCGGGCGAAAAACTGTTTTTT,.,TRBV5-1,TRBJ1-4,.
CASSKAGGTYEQYF,TGTGCCAGCAGCAAAGCGGGGGGAACCTACGAGCAGTACTTC,.,TRBV7-3,TRBJ2-7,TRBD2
CASSEAGGGSYNSPLHF,TGTGCCAGCAGTGAAGCAGGGGGCGGGTCCTATAATTCACCCCTCCACTTT,.,TRBV2,TRBJ1-6,TRBD1
CASSLQKTGGSTDTQYF,TGTGCCAGCAGCCTACAAAAGACAGGGGGGTCCACAGATACGCAGTATTTT,.,TRBV5-5,TRBJ2-3,TRBD1
CASSRDSPLHF,TGTGCCAGCAGCAGAGATTCACCCCTCCACTTT,.,TRBV21-1,TRBJ1-6,.
CASSFTPGDRVYF,TGTGCCAGCAGTTTTACTCCAGGGGACAGGGTGTACTTC,.,TRBV12-3/TRBV12-4,TRBJ2-7,TRBD1
CASSMYELNYGYTF,TGTGCCAGTAGTATGTACGAGCTTAACTATGGCTACACCTTC,.,TRBV19,TRBJ1-2,.
CAIRGQGNSPLHF,TGTGCCATCAGAGGACAGGGGAATTCACCCCTCCACTTT,.,TRBV10-3,TRBJ1-6,TRBD1
CASSTLRGHTQYF,TGTGCCAGCAGCACACTCAGGGGACATACGCAGTATTTT,.,TRBV11-2,TRBJ2-3,.
CASSYKPGFGIYEQYF,TGTGCCAGTAGTTACAAACCGGGATTCGGGATCTACGAGCAGTACTTC,.,TRBV19,TRBJ2-7,.
CASSQGGSGSGNTEAFF,TGCGCCAGCAGCCAAGGGGGTAGCGGCAGCGGGAACACTGAAGCTTTCTTT,.,TRBV4-1,TRBJ1-1,.
CASSSNSEAFF,TGTGCCAGCAGCTCGAACAGTGAAGCTTTCTTT,.,TRBV3-1/TRBV3-2,TRBJ1-1,.
CASSLFSLPKRGAYNEQFF,TGTGCCAGCAGCTTATTTTCTCTCCCCAAGCGGGGGGCTTACAATGAGCAGTTCTTC,.,TRBV7-2,TRBJ2-1,TRBD2
CASSLGVAGGFQETQYF,TGTGCCAGTAGTTTGGGGGTGGCGGGGGGTTTCCAAGAGACCCAGTACTTC,.,TRBV19,TRBJ2-5,TRBD2
CASSQERDRGDYGYTF,TGTGCCAGCAGCCAAGAGAGGGACAGGGGGGACTATGGCTACACCTTC,.,TRBV4-2,TRBJ1-2,TRBD1
CASSPGGGGYNEQFF,TGTGCCAGCAGCCCCGGGGGCGGGGGGTACAATGAGCAGTTCTTC,.,TRBV7-6,TRBJ2-1,TRBD2
CASSQDRVSAGAEKLFF,TGCGCCAGCAGCCAAGATAGGGTTTCGGCAGGGGCTGAAAAACTGTTTTTT,.,TRBV4-3,TRBJ1-4,.
CASSLKFQGNDPSEQYF,TGTGCCAGCAGCTTAAAGTTTCAGGGAAACGATCCTAGCGAGCAGTACTTC,.,TRBV13,TRBJ2-7,.
CATSRDRQGSGGAGGANVLTF,TGTGCCACCAGCAGAGATCGTCAGGGTAGCGGGGGGGCCGGTGGGGCCAACGTCCTGACTTTC,.,TRBV15,TRBJ2-6,TRBD2
CSASSAGESNQPQHF,TGCAGTGCTAGTTCGGCAGGGGAGAGCAATCAGCCCCAGCATTTT,.,TRBV20-1,TRBJ1-5,.
CASRRQGRNSPLHF,TGTGCCAGCAGGAGACAGGGCAGGAATTCACCCCTCCACTTT,.,TRBV2,TRBJ1-6,TRBD1
CASSQDSGSWQPQHF,TGTGCCAGCAGCCAAGATTCTGGCTCCTGGCAGCCCCAGCATTTT,.,TRBV3-1/TRBV3-2,TRBJ1-5,.
CASSGYPQKNEQFF,TGTGCCAGCTCGGGGTACCCACAAAAGAATGAGCAGTTCTTC,.,TRBV6-5,TRBJ2-1,.
CASSAGQVAYEQYF,TGCGCCAGCAGCGCCGGACAAGTTGCCTACGAGCAGTACTTC,once,TRBV5-1,TRBJ2-7,.
CASSNGQGSIGTDTQYF,TGTGCCAGCAGCAACGGACAGGGTTCCATAGGGACAGATACGCAGTATTTT,.,TRBV11-2,TRBJ2-3,TRBD1
CASSQPGQGRNIQYF,TGCGCCAGCAGCCAACCGGGACAGGGAAGAAACATTCAGTACTTC,once,TRBV5-1,TRBJ2-4,TRBD1
CASSLGLGQGAEKLFF,TGTGCCAGCAGCTTGGGTCTAGGGCAGGGCGCTGAAAAACTGTTTTTT,few,TRBV11-2,TRBJ1-4,.